This TCR beta chain was captured in a study of regulatory T cells in long-lasting Graves disease. Noted time point: newly diagnosed GD, antithyroid drugs for less than 3 months. The TCR library was made from RNA that had been extracted from PBMCs in TRIzol. In this sample, this clonotype turned up many times. Combining iRepertoire HTBI primers with Arm-PCR of CDR3 regions, the authors built TCR beta libraries. Per the study methods: Identified across the samples were 62 TRBV segments and about 15 TRBJ segments. TCRdb processed the multiplex PCR reads anew with MiXCR; each CDR3 protein has one entry. What appears here as the V and J calls and clone size reflects TCRdb's work, not the paper's. The sample lists roughly 410,000 distinct CDR3 sequences; approximately 15% were seen once. CDR3 length equals 16 residues. V was pared by 0 bases and J by 2 bases, with 5 bases of the junction left unmatched. Germline-derived CDR1 and CDR2 are SGHVS and FNYEAQ.

This sample also appeared in a second study, on T cells in Graves' hyperthyroidism and ophthalmopathy. That work states: Reasons for excluding patients were uncontrolled infection, other autoimmune disease, pregnancy or lactation. Ophthalmopathy could be told apart from stable hyperthyroidism with a 13 V-J model.

The TCR sequence derives from a woman aged 40 to 49 with Graves disease. Material: peripheral blood mononuclear cells (PBMCs), obtained at new diagnosis, from a patient treated with antithyroid drugs. The chain has TRBV7-6 and TRBJ2-3, with 7 bases matching TRBD1. CDR3 amino acids: CASSLAGGSDTDTQYF. CDR3 nucleotides: TGTGCCAGCAGCTTAGCAGGGGGCTCCGACACAGATACGCAGTATTTT.